This T cell receptor beta chain is from a study of blood T cell repertoires in COVID-19. Libraries were prepared by immunoSEQ multiplex PCR; TCRdb keeps only in-frame clonotypes and omits some of them. Among some 300,000 clones, roughly 90% were seen once, and the ten largest hold about 2%. The V end was cut by 0 bases, the J end by 0 bases, with 11 bases between. Germline CDR1 reads SGHRS; CDR2 reads YFSETQ. The CDR3 has 16 amino acids. The TCR sequence derives from a woman in her 30s with COVID-19, enrolled during active disease. The rearrangement joins TRBV5-1 to TRBJ2-3; D is undetermined. Sequencing used peripheral blood. CDR3 bases: TGCGCCAGCAGCTTGGTTCCTACCCCTAGCACAGATACGCAGTATTTT. Amino acid sequence: CASSLVPTPSTDTQYF.